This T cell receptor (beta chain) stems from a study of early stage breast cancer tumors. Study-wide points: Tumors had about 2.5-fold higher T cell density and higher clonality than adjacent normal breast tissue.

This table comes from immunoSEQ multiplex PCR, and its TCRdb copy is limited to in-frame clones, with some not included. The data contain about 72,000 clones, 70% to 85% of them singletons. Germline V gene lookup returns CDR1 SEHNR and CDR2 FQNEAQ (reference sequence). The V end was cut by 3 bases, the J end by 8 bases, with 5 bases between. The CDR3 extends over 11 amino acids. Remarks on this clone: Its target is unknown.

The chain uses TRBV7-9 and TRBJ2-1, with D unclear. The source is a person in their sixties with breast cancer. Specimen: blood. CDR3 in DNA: TGTGCCAGCAGCTTTGCTGATGAGCAGTTCTTC. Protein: CASSFADEQFF.